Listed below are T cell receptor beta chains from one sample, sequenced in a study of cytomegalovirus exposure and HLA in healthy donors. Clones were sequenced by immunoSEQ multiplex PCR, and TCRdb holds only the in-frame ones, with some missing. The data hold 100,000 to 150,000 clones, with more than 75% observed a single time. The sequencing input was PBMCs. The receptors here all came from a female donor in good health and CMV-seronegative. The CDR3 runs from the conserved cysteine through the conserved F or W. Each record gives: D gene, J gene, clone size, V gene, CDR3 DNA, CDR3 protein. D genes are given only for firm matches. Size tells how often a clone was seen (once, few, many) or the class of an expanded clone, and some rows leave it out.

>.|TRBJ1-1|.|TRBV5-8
TGTGCCAGCAGCTTGGACAGGGCCACTGAAGCTTTCTTT
CASSLDRATEAFF
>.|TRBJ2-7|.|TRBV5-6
TGTGCCAGCAGCTTGGAAGTAGGGGTCGGCAAGCAGTACTTC
CASSLEVGVGKQYF
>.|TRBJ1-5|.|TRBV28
TGTGCCAGCCGACGGGGATACAATCAGCCCCAGCATTTT
CASRRGYNQPQHF
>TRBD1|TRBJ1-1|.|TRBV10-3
TGTGCCATCAGGAGGACAGGGAGGTACACTGAAGCTTTCTTT
CAIRRTGRYTEAFF
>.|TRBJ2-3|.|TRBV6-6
TGTGCCAGTCGAGGGTCTAGCACAGATACGCAGTATTTT
CASRGSSTDTQYF
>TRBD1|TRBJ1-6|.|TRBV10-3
TGTGCCATCAGCGGACAGGGGGATTCCCGATCACCCCTCCACTTT
CAISGQGDSRSPLHF
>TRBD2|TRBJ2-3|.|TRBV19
TGTGCCAGTAGTCTTGCTAGCGGGAGGGCCGCTGATACGCAGTATTTT
CASSLASGRAADTQYF
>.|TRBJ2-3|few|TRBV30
TGTGCCTGGACCACAGGGATTAGCACAGATACGCAGTATTTT
CAWTTGISTDTQYF
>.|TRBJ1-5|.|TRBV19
TGTGCCAGTATGCGGGGATTCAGTCAGCCCCAGCATTTT
CASMRGFSQPQHF
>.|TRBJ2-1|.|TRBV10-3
TGTGCCATCAGTGATGGGGAGATTGAGCAGTTCTTC
CAISDGEIEQFF
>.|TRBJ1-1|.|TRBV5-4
TGTGCCAGCAGCCTATCGACACTGAACACTGAAGCTTTCTTT
CASSLSTLNTEAFF
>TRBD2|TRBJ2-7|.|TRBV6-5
TGTGCCAGCAAACTAGCGGCTATGACCTACGAGCAGTACTTC
CASKLAAMTYEQYF
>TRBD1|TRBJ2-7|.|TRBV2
TGTGCCAGCAGTAGGGACAGGGGTTACGAGCAGTACTTC
CASSRDRGYEQYF
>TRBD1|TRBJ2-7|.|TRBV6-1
TGTGCCAGCAGCGATGGGCGACAGGGGGTACCCGAGCAGTACTTC
CASSDGRQGVPEQYF